This TCR beta chain was sequenced during a study of chemoradiotherapy in HPV16-positive cancers. The repertoire was sequenced with immunoSEQ multiplex PCR; TCRdb's copy has only in-frame clones and lacks some. In the table there are under 15,000 clones, approximately 92% of which are singletons. Concerning this clone itself: As yet, its antigen is unknown.

Study observations and caveats: HPV-specific T cells were functionally defined from only a couple of HPV16-positive patients. Candidate HPV-specific clones and E7-related TCR motifs grew in tumor during treatment.

Germline V gene lookup returns CDR1 MDHEN and CDR2 SYDVKM. With V trimmed by 6 bases and J by 2 bases, 16 bases remained unmatched. The CDR3 spans 17 residues. Repeated repertoire sampling spanned the course of chemoradiotherapy. This TCR was recovered from a human donor with HPV-associated anogenital cancer. The chain recombines TRBV28 with TRBJ2-7, with 7 bases identical to TRBD1. The material sequenced was blood, taken from a patient who underwent chemoradiotherapy. The DNA for the CDR3 is TGTGCCAGCAGCCCCCGGGACAGATCATCCTTCACCTACGAGCAGTACTTC. This gives the protein CASSPRDRSSFTYEQYF.